A selection of T cell receptor beta chains follows, all from one sample in a study of Graves' ophthalmopathy and Graves' hyperthyroidism. TCRdb itself ran the multiplex PCR reads through MiXCR, one entry per CDR3 protein. The sample includes 600,000 to 700,000 distinct CDR3 sequences, approximately 39% seen only once; the top ten take 3% to 4%. The specimen sequenced was peripheral blood. The receptors were sampled from an adult man with Graves' ophthalmopathy. The CDR3 runs from the conserved cysteine through the conserved F or W. The D gene is left open where the match is weak. Clone size is stated in some rows and not others, as once, few, many or a class when expanded.

j_gene: TRBJ2-7
abundance: -
d_gene: -
v_gene: TRBV14
CDR3aa: CASSQGNYEQYF
CDR3nt: TGTGCCAGCAGCCAAGGTAACTACGAGCAGTACTTC

j_gene: TRBJ2-7
abundance: many
d_gene: TRBD2
v_gene: TRBV12-3/TRBV12-4
CDR3aa: CASSLTSGKSLREQYF
CDR3nt: TGTGCCAGCAGTTTGACTAGCGGGAAGAGCCTACGAGAGCAGTACTTC

j_gene: TRBJ1-2
abundance: -
d_gene: -
v_gene: TRBV10-3
CDR3aa: CASRSTGNYGYTF
CDR3nt: TGTGCCAGCAGATCAACAGGGAACTATGGCTACACCTTC

j_gene: TRBJ1-2
abundance: -
d_gene: -
v_gene: TRBV2
CDR3aa: CASSNGAGSYGYTF
CDR3nt: TGTGCCAGCAGCAACGGGGCAGGAAGTTATGGCTACACCTTC

j_gene: TRBJ1-4
abundance: -
d_gene: -
v_gene: TRBV10-3
CDR3aa: CATREGVLANEKLFF
CDR3nt: TGTGCCACCAGGGAGGGGGTACTGGCTAATGAAAAACTGTTTTTT

j_gene: TRBJ2-1
abundance: -
d_gene: -
v_gene: TRBV2
CDR3aa: CASSEVSEQFF
CDR3nt: TGTGCCAGCAGTGAAGTGAGTGAGCAGTTCTTC

j_gene: TRBJ2-2
abundance: once
d_gene: TRBD2
v_gene: TRBV11-3
CDR3aa: CASSSQPGTTYTGELFF
CDR3nt: TGTGCCAGCAGTTCTCAACCCGGGACTACCTACACCGGGGAGCTGTTTTTT

j_gene: TRBJ2-6
abundance: -
d_gene: -
v_gene: TRBV29-1
CDR3aa: CSVGAGPNTEAF
CDR3nt: TGCAGCGTTGGGGCAGGGCCAAACACTGAAGCTTTC

j_gene: TRBJ1-1
abundance: -
d_gene: TRBD1
v_gene: TRBV2
CDR3aa: CASRDRGRNTEAFF
CDR3nt: TGTGCCAGCAGGGACAGGGGGCGAAACACTGAAGCTTTCTTT

j_gene: TRBJ2-5
abundance: many
d_gene: -
v_gene: TRBV7-2
CDR3aa: CASSLAGMETQYF
CDR3nt: TGTGCCAGCAGCTTAGCAGGGATGGAGACCCAGTACTTC

j_gene: TRBJ2-5
abundance: -
d_gene: TRBD1
v_gene: TRBV2
CDR3aa: CASSPGQGRLETQYF
CDR3nt: TGTGCCAGCTCACCGGGACAGGGTCGGTTAGAGACCCAGTACTTC

j_gene: TRBJ1-1
abundance: -
d_gene: -
v_gene: TRBV29-1
CDR3aa: CSALGQICRTEAFF
CDR3nt: TGCAGCGCCCTTGGACAGATCTGTAGGACTGAAGCTTTCTTT

j_gene: TRBJ2-5
abundance: -
d_gene: -
v_gene: TRBV15
CDR3aa: CATSRGAGADQETQYF
CDR3nt: TGTGCCACCAGCAGAGGCGCGGGGGCCGACCAAGAGACCCAGTACTTC

j_gene: TRBJ2-5
abundance: once
d_gene: -
v_gene: TRBV5-1
CDR3aa: CASSSTGNPQETRYF
CDR3nt: TGCGCCAGCAGTTCTACAGGGAATCCCCAAGAGACCCGGTACTTC

j_gene: TRBJ1-1
abundance: many
d_gene: -
v_gene: TRBV19
CDR3aa: CASSIVDRITEAFF
CDR3nt: TGTGCCAGTAGTATAGTAGACAGGATAACTGAAGCTTTCTTT

j_gene: TRBJ2-7
abundance: many
d_gene: TRBD2
v_gene: TRBV2
CDR3aa: CASRKLLAGAYEQYF
CDR3nt: TGTGCCAGCCGGAAGCTACTAGCGGGAGCCTACGAGCAGTACTTC

j_gene: TRBJ1-1
abundance: -
d_gene: -
v_gene: TRBV3-1
CDR3aa: CASRREGRNTEAFF
CDR3nt: TGTGCCAGCAGGCGCGAGGGGCGGAACACTGAAGCTTTCTTT

j_gene: TRBJ1-1
abundance: -
d_gene: -
v_gene: TRBV4-1
CDR3aa: CASSQWAGLNTEAFF
CDR3nt: TGCGCCAGCAGCCAGTGGGCGGGACTGAACACTGAAGCTTTCTTT

j_gene: TRBJ1-1
abundance: -
d_gene: -
v_gene: TRBV15
CDR3aa: CATSRRRGAGSMAEAFF
CDR3nt: TGTGCCACCAGCAGACGTAGAGGGGCAGGGTCGATGGCTGAAGCTTTCTTT

j_gene: TRBJ2-6
abundance: -
d_gene: -
v_gene: TRBV12-3/TRBV12-4
CDR3aa: CASSATHSGANVLTF
CDR3nt: TGTGCCAGCAGTGCGACCCACTCTGGGGCCAACGTCCTGACTTTC

j_gene: TRBJ1-2
abundance: few
d_gene: -
v_gene: TRBV10-3
CDR3aa: CASRGKFYYGYTF
CDR3nt: TGTGCCAGCAGGGGAAAGTTCTACTATGGCTACACCTTC

j_gene: TRBJ1-1
abundance: -
d_gene: -
v_gene: TRBV15
CDR3aa: CATSRDGYSGAFF
CDR3nt: TGTGCCACCAGCAGAGACGGTTACTCTGGAGCTTTCTTT

j_gene: TRBJ2-2
abundance: -
d_gene: -
v_gene: TRBV24-1
CDR3aa: CATMARGNTGELFF
CDR3nt: TGTGCCACCATGGCCCGCGGGAACACCGGGGAGCTGTTTTTT

j_gene: TRBJ1-5
abundance: many
d_gene: -
v_gene: TRBV29-1
CDR3aa: CSVGGPDQPQHF
CDR3nt: TGCAGCGTTGGGGGGCCCGATCAGCCCCAGCATTTT

j_gene: TRBJ1-5
abundance: many
d_gene: -
v_gene: TRBV15
CDR3aa: CATSIGQTNQPQHF
CDR3nt: TGTGCCACCAGCATAGGACAGACAAATCAGCCCCAGCATTTT

j_gene: TRBJ2-7
abundance: many
d_gene: TRBD2
v_gene: TRBV27
CDR3aa: CASSEGGEQYF
CDR3nt: TGTGCCAGCAGTGAGGGAGGGGAGCAGTACTTC

j_gene: TRBJ1-2
abundance: many
d_gene: TRBD1
v_gene: TRBV24-1
CDR3aa: CATSDTGTGVNGYTF
CDR3nt: TGTGCCACCAGTGACACCGGGACAGGGGTAAATGGCTACACCTTC

j_gene: TRBJ1-5
abundance: -
d_gene: TRBD1
v_gene: TRBV24-1
CDR3aa: CATSDTGGVGPQHF
CDR3nt: TGTGCCACCAGTGATACAGGGGGCGTAGGGCCCCAGCATTTT

j_gene: TRBJ2-2
abundance: -
d_gene: TRBD2
v_gene: TRBV2
CDR3aa: CASRVGSGVVTGELFF
CDR3nt: TGTGCCAGCAGGGTCGGGAGCGGGGTCGTGACCGGGGAGCTGTTTTTT

j_gene: TRBJ1-3
abundance: many
d_gene: -
v_gene: TRBV7-9
CDR3aa: CASSTGFSGNTIYF
CDR3nt: TGTGCCAGCAGCACAGGCTTCTCTGGAAACACCATATATTTT

j_gene: TRBJ2-1
abundance: -
d_gene: -
v_gene: TRBV20-1
CDR3aa: CSAELGASYNEQFF
CDR3nt: TGCAGTGCTGAGCTGGGGGCCTCCTACAATGAGCAGTTCTTC

j_gene: TRBJ2-5
abundance: many
d_gene: TRBD2
v_gene: TRBV7-8
CDR3aa: CASSLGGSGGQETQYF
CDR3nt: TGTGCCAGCAGCTTAGGTGGTAGCGGGGGGCAAGAGACCCAGTACTTC

j_gene: TRBJ1-1
abundance: many
d_gene: -
v_gene: TRBV7-9
CDR3aa: CASLDTNTEAFF
CDR3nt: TGTGCCAGCTTGGACACGAACACTGAAGCTTTCTTT

j_gene: TRBJ2-2
abundance: few
d_gene: -
v_gene: TRBV6-6
CDR3aa: CAIDLGDTGELFF
CDR3nt: TGTGCCATCGATCTAGGGGACACCGGGGAGCTGTTTTTT

j_gene: TRBJ2-6
abundance: -
d_gene: -
v_gene: TRBV7-4
CDR3aa: CASSLIGDTGANVLTF
CDR3nt: TGTGCCAGCAGCTTGATAGGGGACACTGGGGCCAACGTCCTGACTTTC

j_gene: TRBJ2-3
abundance: few
d_gene: TRBD2
v_gene: TRBV25-1
CDR3aa: CASSEGTSGGAATDTQYF
CDR3nt: TGTGCCAGCAGTGAAGGGACTAGCGGGGGGGCCGCGACAGATACGCAGTATTTT

j_gene: TRBJ2-2
abundance: -
d_gene: TRBD1
v_gene: TRBV25-1
CDR3aa: CAGSDLAGGTESGELFF
CDR3nt: TGTGCCGGCAGTGACCTTGCAGGGGGCACCGAGTCCGGGGAGCTGTTTTTT

j_gene: TRBJ2-2
abundance: many
d_gene: -
v_gene: TRBV24-1
CDR3aa: CATSDYTTRGDTGELFF
CDR3nt: TGTGCCACCAGTGACTACACCACCAGGGGGGACACCGGGGAGCTGTTTTTT

j_gene: TRBJ2-2
abundance: -
d_gene: TRBD2
v_gene: TRBV19
CDR3aa: CASSGLAQTNTGELFF
CDR3nt: TGTGCCAGTAGTGGACTAGCTCAGACCAACACCGGGGAGCTGTTTTTT

j_gene: TRBJ2-2
abundance: many
d_gene: TRBD2
v_gene: TRBV10-2
CDR3aa: CASTPAGGTGELFF
CDR3nt: TGCGCCAGCACCCCTGCGGGAGGCACCGGGGAGCTGTTTTTT

j_gene: TRBJ2-2
abundance: many
d_gene: -
v_gene: TRBV25-1
CDR3aa: CASSDLTGELFF
CDR3nt: TGTGCCAGCAGTGATTTAACCGGGGAGCTGTTTTTT

j_gene: TRBJ1-2
abundance: -
d_gene: -
v_gene: TRBV3-1
CDR3aa: CASRNTNYGYTF
CDR3nt: TGTGCCAGCAGAAATACGAACTATGGCTACACCTTC

j_gene: TRBJ1-4
abundance: -
d_gene: -
v_gene: TRBV25-1
CDR3aa: CASSQDYPGGVGEKLFF
CDR3nt: TGTGCCAGCAGCCAAGATTATCCGGGTGGGGTTGGAGAAAAATTGTTTTTT

j_gene: TRBJ2-7
abundance: -
d_gene: -
v_gene: TRBV2
CDR3aa: CASRGVGSSYEQYF
CDR3nt: TGTGCCAGCAGAGGGGTCGGGAGCTCCTACGAGCAGTACTTC

j_gene: TRBJ1-2
abundance: many
d_gene: -
v_gene: TRBV19
CDR3aa: CASSRSQTAIYGYTF
CDR3nt: TGTGCCAGTAGTAGGAGTCAGACCGCGATCTATGGCTACACCTTC